This T cell receptor (beta chain) is drawn from a study of blood T cell repertoires in COVID-19 (dated by TCRdb to 2019 to 2021). The study in broad terms: Samples from collaborators originated in the United States, Italy and Spain and spanned both the acute and convalescent phases of COVID-19. The repertoires were released in a freely available public database intended as a resource for research on the immune response to SARS-CoV-2. The prospective study material was composed of cDNA or gDNA derived from T cells, B-cell-depleted T cells, or PBMCs. Where available, HLA class I and class II types were obtained from metadata supplied by the sample provider rather than from assay-based typing. Samples were obtained from the ongoing ImmuneRACE study (first 160 participants) and from about 1,300 subjects provided by 6 global collaborators. Deeply sampled blood TCRbeta repertoires from subjects exposed to, actively infected with, or recovered from COVID-19 were included in the dataset. Nearly every sample came with metadata listing a de-identified subject ID, COVID-19 status, age in years and sex. On the study overall, not on this receptor specifically: How much clinical and demographic metadata was included differed by source and by participant, and the metadata was provided uncurated.

As encoded in the germline V gene, CDR1 is SGHAT while CDR2 is FQNNGV. The CDR3 contains 16 residues, cysteine and phenylalanine counted. Left in the record is the CDR3 DNA by itself, 48 bases read in frame from the first base. Trimmed from V: 0 bases; trimmed from J: 5 bases; junction bases lacking a gene match: 5. In the prospective study, participants were roughly 18 to 100 years old, resided in about two dozen geographic areas of the United States, and were enrolled through a virtual design. In the prospective study, participants were assigned to cohorts based on the clinical history participants reported in a screening survey and a study questionnaire. Recovered participants in ImmuneRACE Cohort 3 were defined as having two consecutive negative NP/OP PCR tests, clearance from a healthcare professional, or resolution of symptoms. In the prospective study, mobile phlebotomists collected whole blood, serum and a nasopharyngeal or oropharyngeal swab from each participant. Participants in the prospective study had the option to provide additional blood draws and questionnaires over a roughly two-month period. Blood samples from the prospective study were shipped frozen or at room temperature prior to DNA extraction.

Of note for this clone: Its antigen remains undetermined. Base qualities are not recorded, but no much larger clone differs from it by a single base.

TCRbeta CDR3 regions were amplified from genomic DNA using the immunoSEQ Assay, a bias-controlled multiplex PCR. For the original study's pipeline: Within the assay, amplification of reference gene primers was used to estimate how many nucleated cells each sample contained. To quantify the absolute abundance of each unique TCRbeta CDR3 rearrangement, sequence reads were collapsed and filtered. Productive Simpson clonality was computed per sample as the square root of Simpson's diversity index over productive rearrangements. As stored in TCRdb, this immuneACCESS dataset retains in-frame rearrangements with V and J assigned. A fraction of the clones does not appear; measured against another copy, unresolved V genes explain less than half of the discrepancy, and the remainder lacks a known reason. That table gives V, J and clone size, and the DNA gave D and trimming. The sample records some 330,000 clones, 88% of which are singletons. Around 5% of the sample comes from the top ten.

The rearrangement combines TRBV11-2 with TRBJ2-5, with 11 bases matching TRBD2. Sequenced material: PBMCs or T cells enriched from blood (not recorded which). The sequence was obtained from a man aged 30-40 years who had recovered from COVID-19. The CDR3 protein is CASSLDSGGEWETQYF. The sequenced DNA is TGTGCCAGCAGCTTAGATAGCGGGGGGGAGTGGGAGACCCAGTACTTC. Beyond the CDR3, the reference TRBV11-2 and TRBJ2-5 genes provide the residues; the full variable domain reads: EAGVAQSPRYKIIEKRQSVAFWCNPISGHATLYWYQQILGQGPKLLIQFQNNGVVDDSQLPKDRFSAERLKGVDSTLKIQPAKLEDSAVYLCASSLDSGGEWETQYFGPGTRLLVL.